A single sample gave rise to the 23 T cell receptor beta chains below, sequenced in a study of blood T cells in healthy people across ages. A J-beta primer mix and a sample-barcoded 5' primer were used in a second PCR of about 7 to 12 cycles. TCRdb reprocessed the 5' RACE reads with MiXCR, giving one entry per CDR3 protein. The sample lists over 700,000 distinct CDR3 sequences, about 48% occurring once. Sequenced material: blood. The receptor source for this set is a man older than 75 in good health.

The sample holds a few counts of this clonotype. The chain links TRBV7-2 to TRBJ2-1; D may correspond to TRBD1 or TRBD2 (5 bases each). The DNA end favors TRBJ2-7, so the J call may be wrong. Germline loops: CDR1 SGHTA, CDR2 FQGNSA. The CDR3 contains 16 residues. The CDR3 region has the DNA TGTGCCAGCAGCGTAACCGGGACGGCACTCTACAATGAGCAGTACTTC. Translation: CASSVTGTALYNEQYF.

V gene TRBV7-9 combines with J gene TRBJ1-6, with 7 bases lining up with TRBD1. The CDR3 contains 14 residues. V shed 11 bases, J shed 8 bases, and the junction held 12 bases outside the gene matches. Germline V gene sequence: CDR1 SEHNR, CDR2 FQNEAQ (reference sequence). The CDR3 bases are TGTGCCTTCCAAGGGCCGCAGGGGGATTCACCCCTCCACTTT. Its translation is CAFQGPQGDSPLHF.

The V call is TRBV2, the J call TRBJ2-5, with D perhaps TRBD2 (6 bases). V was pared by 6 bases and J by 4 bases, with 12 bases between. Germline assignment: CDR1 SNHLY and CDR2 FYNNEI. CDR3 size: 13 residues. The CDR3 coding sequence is TGTGCCAGCAGGGGGGGAATAGGAGAGACCCAGTACTTC. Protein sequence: CASRGGIGETQYF. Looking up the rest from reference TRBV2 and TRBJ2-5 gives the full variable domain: EPEVTQTPSHQVTQMGQEVILRCVPISNHLYFYWYRQILGQKVEFLVSFYNNEISEKSEIFDDQFSVERPDGSNFTLKIRSTKLEDSAMYFCASRGGIGETQYFGPGTRLLVL.

The CDR3 DNA follows: TGTGCCAGCAGCCAAGAGGGACAGGGAGGTGGACGAGACGCGTATTTT. Translating gives CASSQEGQGGGRDAYF. The chain recombines TRBV3-1 with TRBJ2-3; TRBD1 agrees at 9 bases. Germline V gene sequence: CDR1 LGHDT, CDR2 YNNKEL (reference sequence). Trimming removed 0 bases from V and 14 bases from J; junction bases left unmatched: 15. The CDR3 length is 16 residues.

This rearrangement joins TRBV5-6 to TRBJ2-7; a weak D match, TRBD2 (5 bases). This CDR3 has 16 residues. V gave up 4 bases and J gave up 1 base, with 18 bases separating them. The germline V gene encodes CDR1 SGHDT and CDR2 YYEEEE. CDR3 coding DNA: TGTGCCAGCAGCGAATCCTATGGGCGGGCATCCTACGAGCAGTACTTC. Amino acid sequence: CASSESYGRASYEQYF.

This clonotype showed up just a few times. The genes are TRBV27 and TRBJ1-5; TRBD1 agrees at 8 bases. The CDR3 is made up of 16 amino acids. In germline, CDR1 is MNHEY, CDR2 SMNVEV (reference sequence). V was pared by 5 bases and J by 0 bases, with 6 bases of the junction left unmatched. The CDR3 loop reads CASSARTGNSNQPQHF. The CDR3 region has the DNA TGTGCCAGCAGTGCGCGGACAGGGAATAGCAATCAGCCCCAGCATTTT.

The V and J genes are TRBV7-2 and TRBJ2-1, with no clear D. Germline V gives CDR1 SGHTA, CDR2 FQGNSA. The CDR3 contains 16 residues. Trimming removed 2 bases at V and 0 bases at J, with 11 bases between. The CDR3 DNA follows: TGTGCCAGCAGCTTATTTACATCTCCCTCCTACAATGAGCAGTTCTTC. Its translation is CASSLFTSPSYNEQFF.

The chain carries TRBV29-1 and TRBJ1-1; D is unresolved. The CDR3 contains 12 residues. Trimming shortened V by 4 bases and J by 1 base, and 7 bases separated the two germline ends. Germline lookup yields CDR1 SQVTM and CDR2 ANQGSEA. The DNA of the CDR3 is TGCAGCGTTGCCAGACAGAACACTGAAGCTTTCTTT. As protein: CSVARQNTEAFF.

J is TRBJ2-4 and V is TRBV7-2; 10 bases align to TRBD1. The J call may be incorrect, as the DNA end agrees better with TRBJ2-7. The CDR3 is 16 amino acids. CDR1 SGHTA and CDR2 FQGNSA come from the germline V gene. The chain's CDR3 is CASSRKVGQGVDEQYF. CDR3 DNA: TGTGCCAGCAGCCGGAAGGTTGGACAGGGGGTAGACGAGCAGTACTTC.

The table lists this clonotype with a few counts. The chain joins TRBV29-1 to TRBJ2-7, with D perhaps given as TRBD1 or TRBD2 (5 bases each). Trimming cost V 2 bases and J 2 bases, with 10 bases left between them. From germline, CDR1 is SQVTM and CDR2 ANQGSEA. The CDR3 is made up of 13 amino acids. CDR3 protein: CSVEMGVAYEQYF. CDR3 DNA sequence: TGCAGCGTTGAAATGGGGGTTGCCTACGAGCAGTACTTC.

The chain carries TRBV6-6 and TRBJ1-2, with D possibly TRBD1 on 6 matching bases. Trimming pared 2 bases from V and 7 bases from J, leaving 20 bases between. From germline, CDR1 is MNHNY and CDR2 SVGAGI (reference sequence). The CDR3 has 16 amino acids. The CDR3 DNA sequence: TGTGCCAGCAGTTACCCCCCGACAGGTCCCCTGAGTGGCTACACCTTC. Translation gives CASSYPPTGPLSGYTF.

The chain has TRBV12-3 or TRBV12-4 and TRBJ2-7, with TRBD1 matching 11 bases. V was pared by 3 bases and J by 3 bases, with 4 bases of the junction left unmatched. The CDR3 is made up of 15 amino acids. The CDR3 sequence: CASSFGQGAVYEQYF. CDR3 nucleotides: TGTGCCAGCAGTTTTGGACAGGGGGCAGTCTACGAGCAGTACTTC.

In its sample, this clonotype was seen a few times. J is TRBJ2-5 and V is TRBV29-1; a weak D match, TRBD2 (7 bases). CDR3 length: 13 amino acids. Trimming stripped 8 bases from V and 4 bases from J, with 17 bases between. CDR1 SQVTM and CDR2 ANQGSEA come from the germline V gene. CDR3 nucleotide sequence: TGCAGCTCCAAAGGGGGGGTGGGAGAGACCCAGTACTTC. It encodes CSSKGGVGETQYF.

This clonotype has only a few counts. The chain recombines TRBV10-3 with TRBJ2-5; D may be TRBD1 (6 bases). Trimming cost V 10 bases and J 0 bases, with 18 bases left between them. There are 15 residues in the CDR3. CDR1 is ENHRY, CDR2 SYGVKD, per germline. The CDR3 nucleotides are TGTGCCACGAGGGAAGCAGGGGAGTACCAAGAGACCCAGTACTTC. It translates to CATREAGEYQETQYF.

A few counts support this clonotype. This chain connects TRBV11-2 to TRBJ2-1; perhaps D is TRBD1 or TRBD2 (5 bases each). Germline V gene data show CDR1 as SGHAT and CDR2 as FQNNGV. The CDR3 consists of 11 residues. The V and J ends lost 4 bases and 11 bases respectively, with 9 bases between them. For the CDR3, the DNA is TGTGCCAGCAGCTCGGGACCTCAGCAGTTCTTC. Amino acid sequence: CASSSGPQQFF.

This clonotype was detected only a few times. DNA for the CDR3: TGTGCCAGCAGCCAACTCTTTGACTATGGCTACACCTTC. Protein: CASSQLFDYGYTF. The gene calls are TRBV4-2 and TRBJ1-2; no definite D call. Trimming cost V 2 bases and J 3 bases, with 7 bases left between them. CDR3 length equals 13 residues. Germline V gene lookup returns CDR1 LGHNA and CDR2 YNFKEQ.

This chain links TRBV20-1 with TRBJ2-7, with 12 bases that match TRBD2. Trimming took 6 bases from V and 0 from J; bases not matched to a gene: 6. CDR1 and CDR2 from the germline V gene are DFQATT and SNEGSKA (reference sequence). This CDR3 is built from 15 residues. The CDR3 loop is CSAPGTSGPSYEQYF. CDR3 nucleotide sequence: TGCAGTGCCCCAGGGACTAGCGGGCCCTCCTACGAGCAGTACTTC.

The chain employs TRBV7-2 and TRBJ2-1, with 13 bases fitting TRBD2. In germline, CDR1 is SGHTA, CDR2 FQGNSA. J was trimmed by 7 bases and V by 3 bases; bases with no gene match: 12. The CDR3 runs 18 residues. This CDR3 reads CASSFSTLAGGFMNEQFF. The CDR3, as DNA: TGTGCCAGCAGCTTCAGCACACTAGCGGGAGGGTTCATGAATGAGCAGTTCTTC.

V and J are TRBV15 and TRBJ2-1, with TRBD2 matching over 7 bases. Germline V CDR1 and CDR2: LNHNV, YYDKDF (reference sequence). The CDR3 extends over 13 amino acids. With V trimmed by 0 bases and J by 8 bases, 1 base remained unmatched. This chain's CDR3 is CATSRELAYEQFF. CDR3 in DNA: TGTGCCACCAGCAGAGAACTAGCGTATGAGCAGTTCTTC.

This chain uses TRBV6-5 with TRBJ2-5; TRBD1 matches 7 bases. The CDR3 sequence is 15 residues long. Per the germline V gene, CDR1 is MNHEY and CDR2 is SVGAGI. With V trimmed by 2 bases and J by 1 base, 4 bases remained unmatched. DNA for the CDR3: TGTGCCAGCAGTTACCTGACAGGGATCCAAGAGACCCAGTACTTC. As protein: CASSYLTGIQETQYF.

The CDR3 DNA follows: TGCAGCGCGGGGGTCGGAAACACTGAAGCTTTCTTT. Its translation: CSAGVGNTEAFF. V usage is TRBV29-1 and J usage is TRBJ1-1, with D perhaps matching TRBD1 (5 bases). V lost 7 bases and J 2 bases, leaving 11 bases between the germline ends. The germline V gene has CDR1 SQVTM and CDR2 ANQGSEA. This CDR3 is built from 12 residues.

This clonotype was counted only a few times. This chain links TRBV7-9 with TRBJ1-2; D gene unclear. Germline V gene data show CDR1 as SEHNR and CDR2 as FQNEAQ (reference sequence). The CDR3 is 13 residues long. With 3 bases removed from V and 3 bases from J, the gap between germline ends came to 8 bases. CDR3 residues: CASSFAPYYGYTF. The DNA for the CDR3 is TGTGCCAGCAGCTTTGCCCCTTACTATGGCTACACCTTC.

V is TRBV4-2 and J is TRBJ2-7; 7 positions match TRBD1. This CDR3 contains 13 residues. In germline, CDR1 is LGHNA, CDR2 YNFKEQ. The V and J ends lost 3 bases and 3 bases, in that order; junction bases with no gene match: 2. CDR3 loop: CASSHGDSYEQYF. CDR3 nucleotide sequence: TGTGCCAGCAGCCATGGGGACAGCTACGAGCAGTACTTC.